This TCR beta chain stems from a study of tumor-infiltrating lymphocytes in primary liver carcinoma. Across the study: Tumors were staged T1-T3 N0M0 and measured about 4 to 11 cm across.

General study results and limits: Researchers report that only about 8-25% of top clones turned up in all five tumor regions. Top-250-clone fractions were significantly higher in tumors than in blood (p = 0.039). The overlap of tumor-adjacent and tumor-blood pairs was smaller than that of tumor region pairs.

V lost 0 bases and J lost 11; bases outside the gene matches: 13. Germline V gene lookup returns CDR1 SGHAT and CDR2 FQNNGV. This CDR3 spans 15 amino acids. The researchers produced TCR beta cDNA from around 0.5 ug total RNA with a constant-region primer. Modified slightly, ARM-PCR produced TCR beta libraries over three nested multiplex PCR rounds. TRBV1-TRBV30 forward and Cbeta reverse primers drove the first two roughly 10-cycle rounds. TCRdb ran MiXCR on the multiplex PCR reads and lists one entry per CDR3 protein. Of about 120,000 distinct CDR3 sequences listed, around 60% are singletons. This clonotype is a singleton in its sample. Its antigen is not known. Co-extracted RNA and DNA came from around 20-30 mg of unsorted bulk tissue.

The clonotype was recovered from a woman between 55 and 75 years old with primary liver carcinoma and hepatitis B virus infection. The chain joins TRBV11-2 to TRBJ2-7; 7 bases map to TRBD2. Sequenced material: liver tumor tissue from sampling region 1. Subset specified: tumor region T1, superior pole. CDR3 protein: CASSLDTGGVATKYF. In DNA, the CDR3 is TGTGCCAGCAGCTTAGATACGGGGGGAGTAGCGACGAAGTACTTC.